A selection of T cell receptor beta chains follows, all from one sample in a study of early stage breast cancer tumors. The method was immunoSEQ multiplex PCR; TCRdb's version includes in-frame clones alone and lacks a portion of them. The sample has under 45,000 clones, about 78% seen once. The sample consisted of blood. The receptor source for this set is a person aged 45 to 59 with breast cancer. The CDR3 runs from the conserved cysteine through the conserved F or W. D genes are given only for firm matches. Expanded clones get a size class; other rows say once, few or many, or leave the size out.

.,TRBV9,TRBJ2-3,.,TGTGCCAGCAGCGTAGGAGGCGCGGATACGCAGTATTTT,CASSVGGADTQYF
.,TRBV2,TRBJ2-5,.,TGTGCCAGCAGTGGGCCCACGTACCAAGAGACCCAGTACTTC,CASSGPTYQETQYF
.,TRBV2,TRBJ2-3,TRBD2,TGTGCCAGCAGTCAGACTAGCGGAGGCACAGATACGCAGTATTTT,CASSQTSGGTDTQYF
.,TRBV5-1,TRBJ1-2,.,TGCGCCAGCAGCGACCCCAGGGGTACTAACTATGGCTACACCTTC,CASSDPRGTNYGYTF
.,TRBV5-1,TRBJ1-1,.,TGCGCCAGCAGCTCAGAAGTTACCCAGGGTGAAGGGGAAGCTTTCTTT,CASSSEVTQGEGEAFF
.,TRBV7-8,TRBJ1-1,TRBD1,TGTGCCAGCAGCTTAGCCCCGGAAGGGGGCTCCGGTGACACTGAAGCTTTCTTT,CASSLAPEGGSGDTEAFF
.,TRBV2,TRBJ1-3,.,TGTGCCAGCAGTGGAACCGTTAGCTCTGGAAACACCATATATTTT,CASSGTVSSGNTIYF
.,TRBV5-4,TRBJ2-1,TRBD2,TGTGCCAGCAGCTTGGTGACTAGCGGGAGGAATGAGCAGTTCTTC,CASSLVTSGRNEQFF
.,TRBV9,TRBJ1-6,.,TGTGCCAGCAGCGTATTTCCAGGGACTGACGATTCACCCCTCCACTTT,CASSVFPGTDDSPLHF
.,TRBV5-4,TRBJ2-3,.,TGTGCCAGCAGCTTTCGGGGTTCTAGCACAGATACGCAGTATTTT,CASSFRGSSTDTQYF
.,TRBV2,TRBJ2-1,TRBD2,TGTGCCAGCAGCGCACTAGCGGGGGCCTACAATGAGCAGTTCTTC,CASSALAGAYNEQFF
.,TRBV5-1,TRBJ2-1,TRBD2,TGCGCCAGCAGCTTGGAGGGGACTATCTACAATGAGCAGTTCTTC,CASSLEGTIYNEQFF
.,TRBV21-1,TRBJ2-3,.,TGTGCCAGCAGCAAGGGGGCCGTGCCGACAGGGGGCAAGAGTACGCAGTATTTT,CASSKGAVPTGGKSTQYF
.,TRBV4-3,TRBJ2-2,TRBD2,TGCGCCAGCAGCCAAGTTGGGACTAGCGGGGGGGGATACACCGGGGAGCTGTTTTTT,CASSQVGTSGGGYTGELFF
.,TRBV5-5,TRBJ2-3,.,TGTGCCAGCAGCTTGCAGGGGACAGATACGCAGTATTTT,CASSLQGTDTQYF
.,TRBV5-4,TRBJ2-1,TRBD1,TGTGCCAGCAGCGGCGGGGACAGGGGTTCCCACAATGAGCAGTTCTTC,CASSGGDRGSHNEQFF
.,TRBV6-5,TRBJ1-1,TRBD1,TGTGCCAGCAGTCCGGACAGGGGATGGACTGAAGCTTTCTTT,CASSPDRGWTEAFF
.,TRBV5-4,TRBJ1-2,.,TGTGCCAGCAGCCCCCCTATGGCGCAGGGGATGTATGGCTACACCTTC,CASSPPMAQGMYGYTF
.,TRBV7-2,TRBJ2-3,TRBD2,TGTGCCAGCAGCTCCGGGACTAGCGGGGGCACAGATACGCAGTATTTT,CASSSGTSGGTDTQYF
.,TRBV11-2,TRBJ2-7,TRBD2,TGTGCCAGCAGCTCAACAACCGGGACTAGCGGGATGCAGTACTTC,CASSSTTGTSGMQYF
.,TRBV6-5,TRBJ2-5,TRBD2,TGTGCCAGCAGTTACTCTAGCGGGAGTGGGGAGACCCAGTACTTC,CASSYSSGSGETQYF
.,TRBV18,TRBJ2-7,TRBD2,TGTGCCAGCTCACGCTCGGGAGGGAAAAACTACGAGCAGTACTTC,CASSRSGGKNYEQYF
.,TRBV11-2,TRBJ1-1,TRBD1,TGTGCCAGCAGCATGAGGGGGCAGGGCACTGAAGCTTTCTTT,CASSMRGQGTEAFF
.,TRBV7-2,TRBJ2-7,TRBD1,TGTGCCAGCAGCTGGACAGGGTACGAGCAGTACTTC,CASSWTGYEQYF
.,TRBV7-8,TRBJ2-1,TRBD2,TGTGCCAGCGGAAGCGGGAGATGGGGAGAGGGCAATGAGCAGTTCTTC,CASGSGRWGEGNEQFF
.,TRBV6-1,TRBJ2-3,TRBD1,TGTGCCAGCAGTGAGGCCGACAGGGCAGATACGCAGTATTTT,CASSEADRADTQYF
.,TRBV12-5,TRBJ1-2,TRBD1,TGTGCTAGTGGTTTCCGGACAGGGCGAGGGGGCTATGGCTACACCTTC,CASGFRTGRGGYGYTF
.,TRBV2,TRBJ2-5,TRBD2,TGTGCCACTTCGCGGGGGCGGGGGGGCCACGAGACCCAGTACTTC,CATSRGRGGHETQYF
.,TRBV7-2,TRBJ2-5,.,TGTGCCAGCAGCTTCTCGCGTCGGTCCATAAGCGGGGAGACCCAGTACTTC,CASSFSRRSISGETQYF
many,TRBV6-6,TRBJ1-2,TRBD1,TGTGCCAGCAGTTACGGGGGACAGGGGGGCGGCTACACCTTC,CASSYGGQGGGYTF
.,TRBV19,TRBJ1-2,.,TGTGCCAGTAGTTCAGGGCCCGAGTCGCCAAAACGGGACTATGGCTACACCTTC,CASSSGPESPKRDYGYTF
.,TRBV27,TRBJ1-6,.,TGTGCCAGCAGTTTAACAGACGGAGGAGGTTCACCCCTCCACTTT,CASSLTDGGGSPLHF
once,TRBV12-5,TRBJ1-5,TRBD1,TGTGCTAGTGGTAAAGGGACAGCTAGCAATCAGCCCCAGCATTTT,CASGKGTASNQPQHF
.,TRBV6-1,TRBJ2-3,.,TGTGCCAGCAGCGCCAGGGGGGAAGATACGCAGTATTTT,CASSARGEDTQYF
.,TRBV5-6,TRBJ1-5,.,TGTGCCAGCAGCCTTCGGGGGTCGGCGAACTACAATCAGCCCCAGCATTTT,CASSLRGSANYNQPQHF
.,TRBV5-6,TRBJ1-3,.,TGTGCCAGCAGCTTGGGAGGGGGCTCTGGAAACACCATATATTTT,CASSLGGGSGNTIYF
.,TRBV4-3,TRBJ2-4,TRBD2,TGCGCCAGCAGCCAAGAACCTAGCGGCAAAAACATTCAGTACTTC,CASSQEPSGKNIQYF
.,TRBV7-6,TRBJ2-7,TRBD2,TGTGCCAGCAGCTTAGAAAGCCATGCGGGAGGCGAGCAGTACTTC,CASSLESHAGGEQYF
.,TRBV13,TRBJ1-2,TRBD1,TGTGCCAGCAGCTTAGGGGGACAGGGCCGTTATGGCTACACCTTC,CASSLGGQGRYGYTF
.,TRBV9,TRBJ1-3,.,TGTGCCAGCAGCTCTACTTACTCTGGAAACACCATATATTTT,CASSSTYSGNTIYF
once,TRBV11-3,TRBJ1-3,TRBD1,TGTGCCAGCAGCCCAGCGACAGGGATTGAAAACACCATATATTTT,CASSPATGIENTIYF
.,TRBV7-8,TRBJ1-5,.,TGTGCCAGCAGCCTCGGGATTCAAGGCGTCAATCAGCCCCAGCATTTT,CASSLGIQGVNQPQHF